The 31 T cell receptor beta chains given below trace back to one sample, sequenced in a study of shared clonotypes between healthy human individuals. TCRdb's table, derived via immunoSEQ multiplex PCR, lists solely in-frame clones and lacks some. The sample lists about 1 million clones; 75% were seen once. Sequenced: memory CD4+ T cells sorted from blood. Subset given: CD45RA-negative fraction. Source of these receptors: a man aged 18-30 years in good health.

The CDR3, as DNA: TGTGCCTGGAGTATATCAGACTACATGAACACTGAAGCTTTCTTT. Its protein is CAWSISDYMNTEAFF. V gene TRBV30 combines with J gene TRBJ1-1; the D is unclear. The CDR3 totals 15 residues. V was shortened by 2 bases and J by 0 bases, with 13 bases between the two germline ends. Per the germline V gene, CDR1 is GTSNPN and CDR2 is SVGIG (reference sequence).

The gene calls are TRBV4-1 and TRBJ1-2; 7 bases match TRBD1. The CDR3 extends over 16 amino acids. V trimming: 0 bases; J trimming: 1 base; junction bases outside the gene matches: 5. The germline CDR1 and CDR2 sequences are MGHRA and YSYEKL. CDR3 residues: CASSQEPGQLNYGYTF. The CDR3 coding sequence is TGCGCCAGCAGCCAAGAACCGGGACAGCTTAACTATGGCTACACCTTC.

In regard to this clone: Other DNA variants within this sample encode the same CDR3. The chain combines TRBV29-1 with TRBJ2-7; no reliable D call. This CDR3 contains 11 residues. V was pared by 4 bases and J by 0 bases, with 4 bases between. Germline assignment: CDR1 SQVTM and CDR2 ANQGSEA. This chain's CDR3 is CSVVNSYEQYF. DNA of the CDR3: TGCAGCGTTGTGAACTCCTACGAGCAGTACTTC.

In DNA form, the CDR3 reads TGTGCCAGCAGTCTGCTTCCCACAGATACGCAGTATTTT. Translating it yields CASSLLPTDTQYF. V is TRBV2 and J is TRBJ2-3; D is unclear. V lost 5 bases, J lost 2 bases, and 8 bases lay in between. The CDR3 consists of 13 residues. CDR1 is SNHLY and CDR2 is FYNNEI in the germline V gene.

The rearrangement joins TRBV30 to TRBJ2-7, with 8 bases fitting TRBD1. The junction had 10 bases not matched to a gene; V was cut back by 8 bases and J by 4 bases. There are 13 residues in the CDR3. Germline values: CDR1 GTSNPN, CDR2 SVGIG (reference sequence). The DNA of the CDR3 is TGTGCCAGTAGCCTAGGACAGGGATACGAGCAGTACTTC. It is translated as CASSLGQGYEQYF.

This clone was found a few times. This sequence joins TRBV2 and TRBJ1-2; D is unclear. Trimming removed 3 bases from V and 2 bases from J, with 10 bases in between. CDR1 SNHLY and CDR2 FYNNEI come from the germline V gene. The CDR3 consists of 14 residues. CDR3 DNA: TGTGCCAGCAGTGATCTTCTGGTAAACTATGGCTACACCTTC. It is translated as CASSDLLVNYGYTF.

The gene calls are TRBV9 and TRBJ2-2; no definite D call. CDR1 and CDR2 from the germline V gene are SGDLS and YYNGEE. The V and J ends lost 2 bases and 2 bases respectively, with 7 bases between them. The CDR3 totals 14 residues. The CDR3 spells CASSVSINTGELFF. In DNA form, the CDR3 reads TGTGCCAGCAGCGTTTCCATAAACACCGGGGAGCTGTTTTTT.

The chain has TRBV10-3 and TRBJ2-7, with a possible D match to TRBD2 (6 bases). The V end was cut by 8 bases, the J end by 2 bases, with 16 bases between. CDR3 length: 14 amino acids. The V gene's germline CDR1 is ENHRY and CDR2 SYGVKD. Here the CDR3 reads CAIGDGGITYEQYF. The CDR3 coding sequence is TGTGCCATCGGCGATGGGGGGATAACCTACGAGCAGTACTTC.

This clone was picked up a small number of times. This chain links TRBV27 with TRBJ2-7, with 9 bases fitting TRBD1. The CDR3 runs to 14 residues. Trimming at V came to 6 bases and at J to 1 base, leaving 4 bases not matched to a gene. Germline lookup yields CDR1 MNHEY and CDR2 SMNVEV (reference sequence). This CDR3 reads CASRSGTGSYEQYF. The DNA of the CDR3 is TGTGCCAGCAGATCCGGGACAGGGTCCTACGAGCAGTACTTC.

The chain uses TRBV4-3 and TRBJ2-7, with D hard to call. Germline V CDR1 and CDR2: LGHNA, YSLEER. There are 15 residues in the CDR3. V was clipped by 0 bases and J by 2 bases, with 11 bases between them. The CDR3 is CASSQDSREPYEQYF. CDR3 coding DNA: TGCGCCAGCAGCCAAGACTCCAGAGAGCCCTACGAGCAGTACTTC.

J is TRBJ2-5 and V is TRBV9; D unresolved. V lost 1 base to trimming and J lost 4 bases, with 8 bases between them. Germline CDR1 and CDR2: SGDLS and YYNGEE. The CDR3 sequence is 13 residues long. The CDR3 coding sequence is TGTGCCAGCAGCGTAATCTCTGGAGAGACCCAGTACTTC. As protein: CASSVISGETQYF.

V usage is TRBV11-2 and J usage is TRBJ2-1, with D unclear. V was pared by 8 bases and J by 0 bases, with 8 bases between. CDR3 size: 13 residues. Germline CDR1 is SGHAT and CDR2 is FQNNGV. The CDR3 loop reads CASQVSSYNEQFF. CDR3 sequence (DNA): TGTGCCAGCCAGGTGAGCTCCTACAATGAGCAGTTCTTC.

The J gene is TRBJ2-3, the V gene TRBV4-2; 8 bases are a match to TRBD2. J gave up 5 bases and V 0 bases, and 7 bases lay outside the gene matches. The CDR3 covers 16 residues. Germline V gene lookup returns CDR1 LGHNA and CDR2 YNFKEQ. CDR3 DNA: TGTGCCAGCAGCCAAGAAGTCGCGGGGGGCGGAGATACGCAGTATTTT. As protein: CASSQEVAGGGDTQYF.

This sequence joins TRBV14 and TRBJ1-5, with TRBD1 matching 9 bases. The V and J ends lost 4 bases and 2 bases, in that order; junction bases with no gene match: 9. The CDR3 is 17 residues long. Germline values: CDR1 SGHDN, CDR2 FVKESK. CDR3 protein: CASSRQSGTGCNQPQHF. Here the CDR3 DNA reads TGTGCCAGCAGCCGCCAGTCCGGGACAGGGTGCAATCAGCCCCAGCATTTT.

CDR3 DNA sequence: TGTGCCATCAGTGAGTCAAGGCCAGGGTTGGGTGAAAAACTGTTTTTT. Translated, it gives CAISESRPGLGEKLFF. The chain carries TRBV10-3 and TRBJ1-4, with a weak D call TRBD1 (5 bases). CDR1 and CDR2 (germline): ENHRY, SYGVKD. V dropped 0 bases and J dropped 7 bases, with 15 bases sitting between them. The CDR3 extends over 16 amino acids.

The chain uses TRBV5-1 and TRBJ2-2; 13 bases agree with TRBD2. This CDR3 has 19 amino acids. V lost 2 bases to trimming and J lost 0 bases; unmatched junction nucleotides: 7. From germline, CDR1 is SGHRS and CDR2 YFSETQ. The CDR3: CASSLLAGGPVANTGELFF. The CDR3 bases are TGCGCCAGCAGCTTACTAGCGGGGGGGCCGGTAGCGAACACCGGGGAGCTGTTTTTT.

This clone was detected a few times. The chain is built from TRBV20-1 and TRBJ1-1; D is undetermined. This CDR3 is 11 amino acids long. The V gene's germline CDR1 is DFQATT and CDR2 SNEGSKA (reference sequence). V lost 6 bases, J lost 11 bases, and 16 bases lay in between. CDR3 loop: CSAFSAERAFF. The CDR3, as DNA: TGCAGTGCCTTTTCAGCGGAGCGGGCTTTCTTT.

This clone showed up just once. This chain links TRBV11-2 with TRBJ2-5; 13 bases agree with TRBD2. Germline lookup yields CDR1 SGHAT and CDR2 FQNNGV. The CDR3 loop spans 16 amino acids. With V trimmed by 6 bases and J by 5 bases, 9 bases remained unmatched. This CDR3 reads CASSLLAGGPGETQYF. DNA of the CDR3: TGTGCCAGCAGTCTACTAGCGGGAGGGCCGGGTGAGACCCAGTACTTC.

V gene TRBV25-1 combines with J gene TRBJ2-5, with TRBD1 matching over 9 bases. The CDR3 extends over 16 amino acids. V lost 3 bases, J lost 5 bases, and 10 bases stayed unmatched. Germline V CDR1 and CDR2: MGHDK, SYGVNS. DNA of the CDR3: TGTGCCAGCAGTGACCCGGGACAGGGTTCATGGGAGACCCAGTACTTC. It encodes CASSDPGQGSWETQYF. Full variable domain (outside the CDR3, taken from reference TRBV25-1 and TRBJ2-5): EADIYQTPRYLVIGTGKKITLECSQTMGHDKMYWYQQDPGMELHLIHYSYGVNSTEKGDLSSESTVSRIRTEHFPLTLESARPSHTSQYLCASSDPGQGSWETQYFGPGTRLLVL.

The V gene is TRBV6-4, the J gene TRBJ2-7; 11 positions agree with TRBD1. This CDR3 has 20 residues. From germline, CDR1 is MRHNA and CDR2 SNTAGT. The V and J ends lost 9 bases and 2 bases, in that order; junction bases with no gene match: 24. The CDR3 DNA reads TGTGCCAGGCGGGAAAAGGGGGACAGGGGGATACTAGCCGATACCTACGAGCAGTACTTC. This gives the protein CARREKGDRGILADTYEQYF.

The V and J genes are TRBV5-4 and TRBJ2-7; D remains unclear. Germline CDR1 and CDR2: SGHNT and YYREEE (reference sequence). V lost 2 bases to trimming and J lost 2 bases, with 5 bases between them. CDR3 length: 12 amino acids. CDR3 sequence: CASSFDAYEQYF. In nucleotides, the CDR3 is TGTGCCAGCAGCTTTGACGCCTACGAGCAGTACTTC. The entire variable domain, with the rest obtained from reference TRBV5-4 and TRBJ2-7, is as follows: ETGVTQSPTHLIKTRGQQVTLRCSSQSGHNTVSWYQQALGQGPQFIFQYYREEENGRGNFPPRFSGLQFPNYSSELNVNALELDDSALYLCASSFDAYEQYFGPGTRLTVT.

This clone showed up just once. The J gene is TRBJ1-6, the V gene TRBV11-2, with 7 bases matching TRBD1. The ends lost 5 bases at V and 7 bases at J; junction bases unmatched: 5. CDR3 length: 14 amino acids. Per germline, CDR1 SGHAT and CDR2 FQNNGV. Written as DNA, the CDR3 is TGTGCCAGCAGCCGCGACAGGGTAAATTCACCCCTCCACTTT. It codes for CASSRDRVNSPLHF.

This chain connects TRBV18 to TRBJ1-6, with 7 bases aligning to TRBD1. V lost 0 bases to trimming and J lost 9 bases; unmatched junction nucleotides: 11. Germline lookup yields CDR1 KGHSH and CDR2 LQKENI. CDR3 size: 17 residues. CDR3: CASSPPPETGWGSPLHF. The CDR3 DNA reads TGTGCCAGCTCACCACCCCCAGAGACAGGGTGGGGTTCACCCCTCCACTTT.

J is TRBJ1-1 and V is TRBV9, with TRBD1 identical over 7 bases. The CDR3 runs 15 residues. CDR1 is SGDLS and CDR2 is YYNGEE in the germline V gene. Trimming at V came to 3 bases and at J to 0 bases, leaving 5 bases not matched to a gene. CDR3 amino acids: CASSARTGLNTEAFF. The CDR3 DNA reads as TGTGCCAGCAGCGCCCGGACAGGCTTGAACACTGAAGCTTTCTTT. Full variable domain (missing parts from reference TRBV9 and TRBJ1-1): DSGVTQTPKHLITATGQRVTLRCSPRSGDLSVYWYQQSLDQGLQFLIQYYNGEERAKGNILERFSAQQFPDLHSELNLSSLELGDSALYFCASSARTGLNTEAFFGQGTRLTVV.

The J gene is TRBJ1-2, the V gene TRBV30; D call uncertain. Germline CDR1 and CDR2: GTSNPN and SVGIG (reference sequence). Trimming removed 4 bases from V and 7 bases from J, with 16 bases in between. The CDR3 has 13 amino acids. CDR3 nucleotide sequence: TGTGCCTGGATAACTTCTGGTCTGGGTGGCTACACCTTC. As protein: CAWITSGLGGYTF.

This sequence joins TRBV15 and TRBJ1-2; 9 nucleotides align to TRBD1. The germline V gene encodes CDR1 LNHNV and CDR2 YYDKDF (reference sequence). Trimming removed 3 bases from V and 4 bases from J; junction bases left unmatched: 6. The CDR3 is 15 amino acids. This chain's CDR3 is CATSSTGTGTYGYTF. The CDR3 DNA is TGTGCCACCAGCAGCACCGGGACAGGGACCTATGGCTACACCTTC.

This clone was observed a handful of times. This chain connects TRBV18 to TRBJ2-2, with 9 positions matching TRBD2. The J segment lost 4 bases and the V segment lost 4 bases, leaving 7 bases of the junction unmatched. The CDR3 length is 16 residues. Looked up from germline, CDR1 is KGHSH and CDR2 is LQKENI. The CDR3, as DNA: TGTGCCAGCTCACGGACGACTAGCGGTCCCACCGGGGAGCTGTTTTTT. Its translation: CASSRTTSGPTGELFF.

The gene calls are TRBV6-5 and TRBJ2-5; 11 nucleotides match TRBD2. The trim removed 2 bases at V and 9 bases at J, leaving 8 bases unmatched. Germline-derived CDR1 and CDR2 are MNHEY and SVGAGI. CDR3 length: 15 residues. The DNA of the CDR3 is TGTGCCAGCAGTTACGGGACTAGCGGCCTGGCGGCCCAGTACTTC. Translating gives CASSYGTSGLAAQYF.

V gene TRBV6-1 combines with J gene TRBJ1-2, with TRBD1 matching 8 bases. The CDR3 length is 16 residues. Germline CDR1 is MNHNS and CDR2 is SASEGT. With V trimmed by 2 bases and J by 2 bases, 7 bases remained unmatched. DNA of the CDR3: TGTGCCAGCAGTGAAACGTACTGGACAGGGAACTATGGCTACACCTTC. Amino acid sequence: CASSETYWTGNYGYTF.

About this clone itself: This sample includes further DNA sequences coding for the same CDR3. The CDR3 region is CASSEQPNTEAFF. The CDR3 DNA sequence: TGTGCCAGCAGTGAACAACCGAACACTGAAGCTTTCTTT. This chain connects TRBV2 to TRBJ1-1, with D unresolved. The CDR3 sequence is 13 residues long. CDR1 and CDR2 from the germline V gene are SNHLY and FYNNEI. Trimming took 2 bases from V and 1 from J, leaving 5 bases between them.

This clone was detected a few times. The chain is built from TRBV6-4 and TRBJ1-1, with D unresolved. CDR3 size: 13 residues. Germline V gene lookup returns CDR1 MRHNA and CDR2 SNTAGT. Trimming removed 5 bases at V and 3 bases at J, with 10 bases between. CDR3 DNA: TGTGCCAGCAGTACCGAGGGTCACACTGAAGCTTTCTTT. Its translation: CASSTEGHTEAFF.